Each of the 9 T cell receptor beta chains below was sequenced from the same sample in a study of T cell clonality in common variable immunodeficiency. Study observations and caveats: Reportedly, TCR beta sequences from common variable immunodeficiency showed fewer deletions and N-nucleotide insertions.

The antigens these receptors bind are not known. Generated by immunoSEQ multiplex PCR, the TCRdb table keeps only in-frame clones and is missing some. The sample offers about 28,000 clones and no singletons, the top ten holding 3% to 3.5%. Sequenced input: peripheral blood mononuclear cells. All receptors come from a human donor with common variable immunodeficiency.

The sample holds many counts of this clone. This chain's CDR3 is CASSLSGQRLDEQYF. Incomplete CDR3 DNA: TGTGCCAGCTCACTCTCGGGACAGAGACTGGACGAG. The chain is built from TRBV18 and TRBJ2-7; 7 bases agree with TRBD1. The missing CDR3 end, 3 residues past where the read stops, is filled in from the germline J gene. Trimming took 4 bases from V and 5 from J; bases not matched to a gene: 11. In germline, CDR1 is KGHSH, CDR2 LQKENI. The CDR3 runs to 15 residues.

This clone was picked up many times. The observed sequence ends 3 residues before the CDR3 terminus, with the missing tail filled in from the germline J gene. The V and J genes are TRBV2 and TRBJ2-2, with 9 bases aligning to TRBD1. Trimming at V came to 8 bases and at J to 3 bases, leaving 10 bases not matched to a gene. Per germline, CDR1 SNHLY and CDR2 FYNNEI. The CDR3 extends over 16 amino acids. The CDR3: CASRARDRDYTGELFF. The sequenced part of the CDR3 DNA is TGTGCCAGCCGAGCCCGGGACAGGGATTACACCGGGGAG.

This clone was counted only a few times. CDR3 residues: CASKRGAGEKLFF. Incomplete CDR3 DNA: TGTGCCAGCAAGCGGGGCGCGGGTGAAAAA. This rearrangement joins TRBV6-2 or TRBV6-3 to TRBJ1-4, with D maybe TRBD1 (5 bases). Read sequence stops 3 residues before the CDR3 end, and the germline J gene provides the missing end. Germline V gene sequence: CDR1 MNHEY, CDR2 SVGEGT. V lost 7 bases, J lost 7 bases, and 13 bases lay in between. The length of the CDR3 is 13 residues.

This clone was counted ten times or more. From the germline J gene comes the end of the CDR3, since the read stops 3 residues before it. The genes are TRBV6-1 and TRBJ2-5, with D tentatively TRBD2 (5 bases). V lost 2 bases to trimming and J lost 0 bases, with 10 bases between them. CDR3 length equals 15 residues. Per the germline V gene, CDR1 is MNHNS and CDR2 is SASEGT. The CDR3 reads CASSETPSHQETQYF. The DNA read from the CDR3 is TGTGCCAGCAGTGAAACGCCTAGCCACCAAGAGACC.

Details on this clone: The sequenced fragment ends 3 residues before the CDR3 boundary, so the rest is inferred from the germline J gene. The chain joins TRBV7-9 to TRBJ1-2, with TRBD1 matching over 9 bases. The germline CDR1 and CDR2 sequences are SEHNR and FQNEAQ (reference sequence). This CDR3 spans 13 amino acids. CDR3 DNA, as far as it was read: TGTGCCGCGGAAGACCGGGACAGGGACGGC. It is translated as CAAEDRDRDG. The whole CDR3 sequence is CAAEDRDRDGYTF. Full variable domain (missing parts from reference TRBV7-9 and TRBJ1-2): DTGVSQNPRHKITKRGQNVTFRCDPISEHNRLYWYRQTLGQGPEFLTYFQNEAQLEKSRLLSDRFSAERPKGSFSTLEIQRTEQGDSAMYLCAAEDRDRDGYTFGSGTRLTVV.

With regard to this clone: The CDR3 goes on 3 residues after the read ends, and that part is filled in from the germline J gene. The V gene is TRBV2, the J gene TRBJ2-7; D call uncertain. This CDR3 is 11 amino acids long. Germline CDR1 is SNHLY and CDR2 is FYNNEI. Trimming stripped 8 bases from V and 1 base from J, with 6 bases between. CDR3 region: CASVRSYEQYF. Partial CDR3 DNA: TGTGCCAGCGTCAGGTCCTACGAG. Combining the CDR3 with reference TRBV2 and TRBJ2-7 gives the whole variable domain EPEVTQTPSHQVTQMGQEVILRCVPISNHLYFYWYRQILGQKVEFLVSFYNNEISEKSEIFDDQFSVERPDGSNFTLKIRSTKLEDSAMYFCASVRSYEQYFGPGTRLTVT.

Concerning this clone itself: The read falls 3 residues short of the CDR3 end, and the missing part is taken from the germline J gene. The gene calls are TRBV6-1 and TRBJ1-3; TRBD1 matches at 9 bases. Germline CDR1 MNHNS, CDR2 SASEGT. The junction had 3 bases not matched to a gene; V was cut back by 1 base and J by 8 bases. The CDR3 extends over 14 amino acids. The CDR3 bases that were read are TGTGCCAGCAGTGAAGTGGGACAGGGTTACACC. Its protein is CASSEVGQGYT. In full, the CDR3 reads CASSEVGQGYTIYF.

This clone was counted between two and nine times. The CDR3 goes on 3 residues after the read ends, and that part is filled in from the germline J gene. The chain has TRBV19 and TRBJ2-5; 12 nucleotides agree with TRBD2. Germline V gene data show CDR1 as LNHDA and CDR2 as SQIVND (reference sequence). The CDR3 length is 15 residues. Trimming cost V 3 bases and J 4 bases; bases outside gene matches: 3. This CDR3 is CASSILAGGIETQYF. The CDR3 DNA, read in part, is TGTGCCAGTAGTATTCTAGCGGGGGGGATAGAGACC.

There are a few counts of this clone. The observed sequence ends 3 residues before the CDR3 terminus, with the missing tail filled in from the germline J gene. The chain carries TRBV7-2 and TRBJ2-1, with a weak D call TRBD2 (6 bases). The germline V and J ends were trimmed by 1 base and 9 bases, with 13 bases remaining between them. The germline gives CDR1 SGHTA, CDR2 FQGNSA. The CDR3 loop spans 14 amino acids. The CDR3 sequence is CASSLVGNGGEQFF. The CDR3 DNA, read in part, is TGTGCCAGCAGCTTAGTGGGTAACGGGGGTGAG.